This passage covers 22 T cell receptor beta chains from one sample sequenced in a study of blood T cell repertoires in COVID-19. Only in-frame clones appear in the TCRdb table, and some are missing; sequencing was by immunoSEQ multiplex PCR. The sample lists roughly 200,000 clones, around nine tenths occurring once. Material: peripheral blood. The receptors come from a man aged 55 to 70 with active or convalescent COVID-19.

V gene TRBV5-1 combines with J gene TRBJ1-2; possible D gene TRBD1, 5 bases. Germline V gives CDR1 SGHRS, CDR2 YFSETQ. This CDR3 region has 14 residues. V was shortened by 6 bases and J by 4 bases, with 16 bases between the two germline ends. The CDR3 sequence is CASTTGDGTYGYTF. CDR3 bases: TGCGCCAGCACCACGGGGGACGGAACCTATGGCTACACCTTC.

The DNA of the CDR3 is TGTGCCAGCGGGAGGGGGAACACTGAAGCTTTCTTT. Encoded protein: CASGRGNTEAFF. The chain recombines TRBV12-3 or TRBV12-4 with TRBJ1-1; possibly TRBD1 for D (5 bases). V lost 8 bases to trimming and J lost 1 base, with 8 bases between them. The CDR3 extends over 12 amino acids.

Here the CDR3 reads CASSLGDRFMNTEAFF. DNA of the CDR3: TGTGCCAGCAGCTTAGGGGACAGGTTCATGAACACTGAAGCTTTCTTT. The chain recombines TRBV7-2 with TRBJ1-1; 8 bases match TRBD1. J was trimmed by 0 bases and V by 1 base; bases with no gene match: 4. CDR1 SGHTA and CDR2 FQGNSA come from the germline V gene. The CDR3 loop spans 16 amino acids. The full variable domain, rest sourced from reference TRBV7-2 and TRBJ1-1, is GAGVSQSPSNKVTEKGKDVELRCDPISGHTALYWYRQSLGQGLEFLIYFQGNSAPDKSGLPSDRFSAERTGGSVSTLTIQRTQQEDSAVYLCASSLGDRFMNTEAFFGQGTRLTVV.

The V and J genes are TRBV7-9 and TRBJ2-3; 7 bases line up with TRBD2. The CDR3 spans 16 residues. After removal of 5 bases from V and 0 bases from J, the junction contained 8 bases not matched to a gene. Germline CDR1 reads SEHNR; CDR2 reads FQNEAQ (reference sequence). The CDR3 region is CASSKSGATSTDTQYF. For the CDR3, the DNA is TGTGCCAGCAGCAAGAGCGGGGCTACTAGCACAGATACGCAGTATTTT.

The gene calls are TRBV14 and TRBJ2-5, with D hard to call. CDR1 and CDR2 (germline): SGHDN, FVKESK. CDR3 length: 16 amino acids. V lost 2 bases and J lost 5, with 18 bases in between. CDR3 residues: CASSQLGMPLSETQYF. The CDR3 region has the DNA TGTGCCAGCAGCCAACTCGGTATGCCATTATCGGAGACCCAGTACTTC.

This clone appeared once. The V and J genes are TRBV7-8 and TRBJ1-4; 7 nucleotides line up with TRBD1. This CDR3 comprises 15 residues. Per the germline V gene, CDR1 is SGHVS and CDR2 is FQNEAQ. Trimming at V came to 6 bases and at J to 0 bases, leaving 4 bases not matched to a gene. The CDR3 spells CASRSGTATNEKLFF. Here the CDR3 DNA reads TGTGCCAGCAGATCCGGGACAGCAACTAATGAAAAACTGTTTTTT.

The chain carries TRBV6-5 and TRBJ2-1; TRBD1 agrees at 9 bases. V was pared by 5 bases and J by 1 base, with 3 bases of the junction left unmatched. Germline V lookup: CDR1 MNHEY, CDR2 SVGAGI. CDR3 length: 15 amino acids. The DNA of the CDR3 is TGTGCCAGCAGTCCCGGGACAGGGTCCTACAATGAGCAGTTCTTC. It encodes CASSPGTGSYNEQFF.

The V gene is TRBV27, the J gene TRBJ2-7; maybe TRBD1 (5 bases). V lost 5 bases and J lost 4, with 12 bases in between. The CDR3 has 13 residues. Germline V gene sequence: CDR1 MNHEY, CDR2 SMNVEV (reference sequence). This CDR3 is CASSPTTEYEQYF. The CDR3 bases are TGTGCCAGCAGTCCTACGACAGAGTACGAGCAGTACTTC.

This chain links TRBV6-5 with TRBJ2-7, with 11 bases that match TRBD1. V lost 6 bases, J lost 4 bases, and 5 bases stayed unmatched. The CDR3 extends over 14 amino acids. Germline V CDR1 and CDR2: MNHEY, SVGAGI. CDR3 in amino acids: CASRAGQGAYEQYF. The CDR3 nucleotides are TGTGCCAGCAGGGCCGGACAGGGGGCGTACGAGCAGTACTTC.

In this sample, this clone turned up many times. The chain is built from TRBV5-6 and TRBJ1-2, with a possible D match to TRBD1 (5 bases). The germline V gene has CDR1 SGHDT and CDR2 YYEEEE. This CDR3 is 14 amino acids long. V was pared by 0 bases and J by 4 bases, with 10 bases between. The CDR3 DNA follows: TGTGCCAGCAGCTTGGCCAGGGCTTCCTATGGCTACACCTTC. Translation: CASSLARASYGYTF.

The rearrangement links TRBV11-2 to TRBJ2-1; 7 bases line up with TRBD1. Per the germline V gene, CDR1 is SGHAT and CDR2 is FQNNGV. This CDR3 has 15 residues. Unmatched junction bases numbered 15, after V lost 8 bases and J lost 8 bases. The CDR3 bases are TGTGCCAGCCGACTAATGAAGACGACAGGGTATGAGCAGTTCTTC. It encodes CASRLMKTTGYEQFF.

The chain carries TRBV3-1 (or the pseudogene TRBV3-2) and TRBJ1-1, with D possibly matching TRBD1 (5 bases). The V end was cut by 1 base, the J end by 8 bases, with 11 bases between. CDR1 LGHDT and CDR2 YNNKEL come from the germline V gene (reference sequence). This CDR3 spans 13 amino acids. The CDR3 protein is CASSQGFGAEAFF. The CDR3 region has the DNA TGTGCCAGCAGCCAAGGTTTTGGGGCGGAAGCTTTCTTT.

This chain uses TRBV24-1 with TRBJ1-4, with TRBD1 identical over 8 bases. V shed 4 bases and J 8 bases; nucleotides not matched to a gene: 8. This CDR3 spans 15 amino acids. Germline V gene sequence: CDR1 KGHDR, CDR2 SFDVKD. CDR3 nucleotides: TGTGCCACCAGTGACTCAGGGGGCGCGGAAGAAAAACTGTTTTTT. This codes for CATSDSGGAEEKLFF.

The rearrangement joins TRBV2 to TRBJ1-5; the D is unclear. The germline gives CDR1 SNHLY, CDR2 FYNNEI. The CDR3 is 13 residues long. The V gene lost 7 bases and the J gene lost 7 bases, with 14 bases spanning the gap. The CDR3 nucleotides read TGTGCCAGCACCACGGGGTCGGGCCAGCCCCAGCATTTT. Amino acid sequence: CASTTGSGQPQHF.

The rearrangement uses TRBV24-1 and TRBJ2-5; 9 bases align to TRBD2. With 5 bases clipped from V and 6 bases from J, the junction kept 12 bases outside the gene matches. CDR1 KGHDR and CDR2 SFDVKD come from the germline V gene. This CDR3 is 16 amino acids long. In DNA, the CDR3 is TGTGCCACCAGTGCCCGCCTCGCGGGGGGGCGTCAGACCCAGTACTTC. This codes for CATSARLAGGRQTQYF.

The V call is TRBV27, the J call TRBJ1-1, with D unclear. This CDR3 has 14 amino acids. V lost 6 bases to trimming and J lost 1 base, with 12 bases between them. Germline lookup yields CDR1 MNHEY and CDR2 SMNVEV (reference sequence). CDR3 residues: CASSSLFGNTEAFF. CDR3 DNA sequence: TGTGCCAGCAGCTCCCTTTTCGGGAACACTGAAGCTTTCTTT.

The chain is built from TRBV11-2 and TRBJ1-6; D uncertain. Looked up from germline, CDR1 is SGHAT and CDR2 is FQNNGV. V lost 5 bases to trimming and J lost 6 bases, with 17 bases between them. The CDR3 loop spans 16 amino acids. CDR3 sequence: CASSPLDSRPNSPLHF. The CDR3 DNA sequence: TGTGCCAGCAGCCCTCTGGACTCCCGGCCTAATTCACCCCTCCACTTT.

The V call is TRBV15, the J call TRBJ2-3, with TRBD1 matching 9 bases. The CDR3 runs to 13 residues. The ends lost 5 bases at V and 7 bases at J; junction bases unmatched: 4. Germline loops: CDR1 LNHNV, CDR2 YYDKDF (reference sequence). For the CDR3, the DNA is TGTGCCACCAGCGAAGGACAGGGGTATACGCAGTATTTT. Its protein product is CATSEGQGYTQYF.

The chain joins TRBV6-4 to TRBJ2-2; maybe TRBD1 (5 bases). Germline CDR1 is MRHNA and CDR2 is SNTAGT. There are 13 residues in the CDR3. Trimming cost V 5 bases and J 6 bases, with 10 bases left between them. The CDR3 DNA sequence: TGTGCCAGCAGTTTGGACATGGCCGGGGAGCTGTTTTTT. Its protein is CASSLDMAGELFF.

The chain joins TRBV10-3 to TRBJ1-1; the D gene is possibly TRBD1 (5 bases). V lost 3 bases and J lost 7, with 18 bases in between. This CDR3 has 15 residues. Germline CDR1 and CDR2: ENHRY and SYGVKD. CDR3 region: CAISDPARPGLEAFF. The CDR3 DNA sequence: TGTGCCATCAGTGATCCCGCGAGACCGGGACTTGAAGCTTTCTTT.

The chain employs TRBV5-1 and TRBJ1-3, with D possibly TRBD1 on 6 matching bases. V lost 4 bases, J lost 4 bases, and 12 bases lay in between. The CDR3 loop spans 14 amino acids. The germline CDR1 and CDR2 sequences are SGHRS and YFSETQ. CDR3 nucleotides: TGCGCCAGCAGCGTCCAGGGGAAGGGAAACACCATATATTTT. Its translation: CASSVQGKGNTIYF.

The chain joins TRBV5-1 to TRBJ1-2, with D tentatively TRBD1 (5 bases). V dropped 0 bases and J dropped 7 bases, with 16 bases sitting between them. Germline values: CDR1 SGHRS, CDR2 YFSETQ. This CDR3 region has 15 residues. The CDR3 region has the DNA TGCGCCAGCAGCTTGGTGGCCGGCAGGGTATCTGGCTACACCTTC. Translation gives CASSLVAGRVSGYTF.